Each of the 21 T cell receptor beta chains below was sequenced from the same sample in a study of glioma-infiltrating T cells. Amplification of TCR alpha and beta CDR3 regions from RNA used iRepertoire nested multiplex PCR. TCRdb processed the multiplex PCR reads anew with MiXCR; each CDR3 protein has one entry. This sample carries roughly 100,000 distinct CDR3 sequences, around 30% of them seen once, and the ten largest clones take 44%. Material for sequencing was glioma tissue, nonneoplastic brain tissue, or PBMCs (not recorded which). These receptors were collected from a human donor with low-grade glioma or glioblastoma, undergoing nonglioma brain surgery, or in good health (not recorded which).

In this sample, this clonotype turned up many times. The chain uses TRBV24-1 and TRBJ2-5; perhaps TRBD1 as D (6 bases). CDR3 length: 14 residues. Germline CDR1 KGHDR, CDR2 SFDVKD. Trimming shortened V by 8 bases and J by 5 bases, and 17 bases separated the two germline ends. Written as DNA, the CDR3 is TGTGCCACCATAAATCAGGGGCCCTCGGAGACCCAGTACTTC. It specifies CATINQGPSETQYF.

This clonotype showed up many times. V usage is TRBV7-2 and J usage is TRBJ1-1; D gene unclear. Per germline, CDR1 SGHTA and CDR2 FQGNSA. Trimming stripped 7 bases from V and 0 bases from J, with 9 bases between. The CDR3 spans 13 residues. This CDR3 is CASTIEMNTEAFF. CDR3 bases: TGTGCCAGCACCATAGAGATGAACACTGAAGCTTTCTTT.

This clonotype came up many times. The rearrangement links TRBV6-1 to TRBJ2-7; D unresolved. Germline-derived CDR1 and CDR2 are MNHNS and SASEGT. The CDR3 is 15 amino acids. Trimming removed 10 bases at V and 0 bases at J, with 19 bases between. The CDR3 here is CATAEPGHISYEQYF. CDR3 nucleotide sequence: TGTGCCACCGCCGAGCCGGGTCATATCTCCTACGAGCAGTACTTC.

This clonotype was seen many times. This chain joins TRBV20-1 and TRBJ2-7; TRBD1 might be the D (5 bases). CDR1 is DFQATT and CDR2 is SNEGSKA in the germline V gene (reference sequence). The CDR3 runs 12 residues. CDR3 amino acids: CRSIQGSSEQYF. Written as DNA, the CDR3 is TGCAGATCGATCCAGGGTAGTAGCGAGCAGTACTTC.

As to this clonotype: This clone may be a read error of a much larger clone one base away. J is TRBJ2-7 and V is TRBV25-1; D is perhaps TRBD2 (7 bases). V was pared by 4 bases and J by 9 bases, with 19 bases between. Looked up from germline, CDR1 is MGHDK and CDR2 is SYGVNS. This CDR3 is 14 amino acids long. The CDR3 reads CASSAEGGDFGQYF. The CDR3 coding sequence is TGTGCCAGCAGTGCCGAGGGGGGGGATTTTGGGCAGTACTTC.

A word on this clonotype: A much bigger clone sits one base away, suggesting this may be a read error. The CDR3 nucleotides read TGTGCCGCCAGCAGAGCAGCCACCGGGGAGCTGTTTTTT. It encodes CAASRAATGELFF. The chain couples TRBV15 to TRBJ2-2; D is uncertain. Germline lookup yields CDR1 LNHNV and CDR2 YYDKDF (reference sequence). This CDR3 spans 13 amino acids. Using reference TRBV15 and TRBJ2-2 for the parts outside the CDR3, the full variable domain is DAMVIQNPRYQVTQFGKPVTLSCSQTLNHNVMYWYQQKSSQAPKLLFHYYDKDFNNEADTPDNFQSRRPNTSFCFLDIRSPGLGDTAMYLCAASRAATGELFFGEGSRLTVL.

As to this clonotype: A read error is possible here, since a much larger clone lies one base away. The V call is TRBV7-9, the J call TRBJ1-2; D call uncertain. V lost 1 base and J 7 bases, leaving 13 bases between the germline ends. Germline-derived CDR1 and CDR2 are SEHNR and FQNEAQ (reference sequence). The CDR3 contains 14 residues. CDR3 region: CASSLDVSHCGYTF. DNA for the CDR3: TGTGCCAGCAGCTTAGATGTCAGCCACTGTGGCTACACCTTC.

This clonotype was seen more than once but under ten times. The gene calls are TRBV20-1 and TRBJ2-6, with D uncertain. Germline V gives CDR1 DFQATT, CDR2 SNEGSKA (reference sequence). V dropped 3 bases and J dropped 0 bases, with 9 bases sitting between them. This CDR3 is 15 amino acids long. CDR3 sequence reads: CSARADPSGANVLTF. As DNA, the CDR3 is TGCAGTGCTAGGGCGGATCCCTCTGGGGCCAACGTCCTGACTTTC.

The chain couples TRBV6-1 to TRBJ2-7; D ambiguous. V shed 5 bases and J shed 4 bases, with 9 bases lying between them. This CDR3 has 12 residues. Germline CDR1 is MNHNS and CDR2 is SASEGT. CDR3 amino acids: CASSPTTYEQYF. CDR3 DNA: TGTGCCAGCAGTCCCACAACTTACGAGCAGTACTTC.

The CDR3 spells CASTPSGYKGTDTQYF. CDR3 DNA sequence: TGTGCCAGTACCCCATCCGGGTATAAGGGCACAGATACGCAGTATTTT. The chain carries TRBV19 and TRBJ2-3; D gene unclear. V lost 7 bases, J lost 1 base, and 18 bases lay in between. CDR1 LNHDA and CDR2 SQIVND come from the germline V gene (reference sequence). This CDR3 comprises 16 residues. The variable domain in full, with the rest retrieved from reference TRBV19 and TRBJ2-3, is DGGITQSPKYLFRKEGQNVTLSCEQNLNHDAMYWYRQDPGQGLRLIYYSQIVNDFQKGDIAEGYSVSREKKESFPLTVTSAQKNPTAFYLCASTPSGYKGTDTQYFGPGTRLTVL.

This clonotype appeared a few times. V gene TRBV12-3 or TRBV12-4 combines with J gene TRBJ1-5; D uncertain. The CDR3 sequence is 13 residues long. Trimming shortened V by 6 bases and J by 3 bases, and 9 bases separated the two germline ends. CDR3 region: CASSLTTNQPQHF. The CDR3 DNA reads TGTGCCAGCAGCCTTACTACCAATCAGCCCCAGCATTTT.

This clonotype came up a few times. This chain uses TRBV18 with TRBJ2-7, with 8 nucleotides matching TRBD1. CDR1 is KGHSH, CDR2 LQKENI, per germline. There are 16 residues in the CDR3. The trim removed 6 bases at V and 2 bases at J, leaving 12 bases unmatched. The CDR3 nucleotides are TGTGCCAGCTCGAGCATCAACCGGGACAGGCCCTACGAGCAGTACTTC. It translates to CASSSINRDRPYEQYF.

In its sample, this clonotype was seen many times. J is TRBJ2-5 and V is TRBV10-2, with D possibly being TRBD1 or TRBD2 (6 bases each). This CDR3 is built from 15 residues. V lost 0 bases and J lost 7, with 15 bases in between. Germline V gene data show CDR1 as WSHSY and CDR2 as SAAADI. The CDR3 sequence is CASSESKGGHGTQYF. The DNA of the CDR3 is TGCGCCAGCAGTGAGTCGAAGGGGGGCCACGGGACCCAGTACTTC.

This clonotype has only a few counts. The CDR3 nucleotides are TGTGCCAGCGGCTCGGGAGGGACGGACACTGAAGCTTTCTTT. This sequence encodes CASGSGGTDTEAFF. The rearrangement joins TRBV28 to TRBJ1-1; maybe TRBD1 (5 bases). Germline CDR1 is MDHEN and CDR2 is SYDVKM. Trimming removed 8 bases at V and 3 bases at J, with 16 bases between. The CDR3 sequence is 14 residues long.

In regard to this clonotype: This could be a read error, since a much larger clone is one nucleotide away. This rearrangement joins TRBV6-2 or TRBV6-3 to TRBJ2-3; D is perhaps TRBD2 (6 bases). Germline V lookup: CDR1 MNHEY, CDR2 SVGEGT. The CDR3 has 15 residues. V was trimmed by 5 bases and J by 6 bases, leaving 18 bases between them. The DNA for the CDR3 is TGTGCCAGCAGTCGCCGACTAGTTAAGTGTGATACGCAGTATTTT. Encoded protein: CASSRRLVKCDTQYF.

This rearrangement joins TRBV7-2 to TRBJ1-1; unclear D gene. V lost 6 bases and J 1 base, leaving 18 bases between the germline ends. This CDR3 has 16 residues. CDR1 and CDR2 (germline): SGHTA, FQGNSA. The CDR3 DNA sequence: TGTGCCAGCAGTTTAATGACTGGAGGGAGGAACACTGAAGCTTTCTTT. Its translation: CASSLMTGGRNTEAFF. Supplemented by reference TRBV7-2 and TRBJ1-1, the full variable domain reads GAGVSQSPSNKVTEKGKDVELRCDPISGHTALYWYRQSLGQGLEFLIYFQGNSAPDKSGLPSDRFSAERTGGSVSTLTIQRTQQEDSAVYLCASSLMTGGRNTEAFFGQGTRLTVV.

This clonotype occurred many times. The chain combines TRBV20-1 with TRBJ1-1; perhaps TRBD1 as D (5 bases). From germline, CDR1 is DFQATT and CDR2 SNEGSKA (reference sequence). V was trimmed by 2 bases and J by 7 bases, leaving 11 bases between them. The CDR3 is 12 amino acids. CDR3 protein: CSARQGGGEAFF. The CDR3 DNA follows: TGCAGTGCTAGACAGGGAGGAGGTGAAGCTTTCTTT.

This clonotype showed up many times. The genes are TRBV25-1 and TRBJ2-7; tentative D call: TRBD2 (5 bases). V gave up 8 bases and J gave up 3 bases, with 14 bases separating them. In germline, CDR1 is MGHDK, CDR2 SYGVNS. This CDR3 has 13 residues. DNA of the CDR3: TGTGCCAGCGGCGGAGGAGGCAACTACGAGCAGTACTTC. This encodes CASGGGGNYEQYF.

This clonotype has just a few counts. DNA for the CDR3: TGTGCCGGAATCGGGGTCACTGAAGCTTTCTTT. It yields the protein CAGIGVTEAFF. V and J are TRBV9 and TRBJ1-1, with D unclear. Trimming stripped 10 bases from V and 4 bases from J, with 11 bases between. The length of the CDR3 is 11 residues. Germline CDR1 is SGDLS and CDR2 is YYNGEE.

The table lists this clonotype with a few counts. This chain connects TRBV27 to TRBJ2-1; no reliable D call. This CDR3 contains 14 residues. The V gene's germline CDR1 is MNHEY and CDR2 SMNVEV (reference sequence). The ends were cut back, 5 bases at V and 10 bases at J, with 18 bases in the middle. The CDR3 loop reads CASSPDWNTGEQFF. CDR3 nucleotides: TGTGCCAGCAGTCCAGACTGGAACACCGGGGAGCAGTTCTTC.

This chain uses TRBV2 with TRBJ2-7; 9 bases map to TRBD1. The CDR3 totals 14 residues. V trimming: 6 bases; J trimming: 6 bases; junction bases outside the gene matches: 9. CDR1 and CDR2 (germline): SNHLY, FYNNEI. CDR3 amino acids: CASRNTGGWGEQYF. CDR3 coding DNA: TGTGCCAGCAGGAACACAGGGGGCTGGGGCGAGCAGTACTTC.